These 7 T cell receptor beta chains were all obtained from the same sample, sequenced in a study of T cell responses to AZD1222 COVID-19 vaccine. Clones were sequenced by immunoSEQ multiplex PCR, and TCRdb holds only the in-frame ones, with some missing. The table records 160,000 or so clones, about 85% of them present only once. Sequences were derived from peripheral blood, sampled after recovery from COVID-19. The receptor set was obtained from an adult who had recovered from COVID-19.

This chain connects TRBV28 to TRBJ1-5, with 7 bases lining up with TRBD1. The CDR3 length is 15 residues. After removal of 5 bases from V and 2 bases from J, the junction contained 6 bases not matched to a gene. Germline V gene sequence: CDR1 MDHEN, CDR2 SYDVKM. CDR3 in DNA: TGTGCCAGCAGTATAAATACAGGGGGCAATCAGCCCCAGCATTTT. Encoded protein: CASSINTGGNQPQHF.

This sequence joins TRBV2 and TRBJ2-2; D gene unclear. Germline-derived CDR1 and CDR2 are SNHLY and FYNNEI. Trimming removed 6 bases at V and 8 bases at J, with 7 bases between. The CDR3 runs to 11 residues. The CDR3 spells CASSLRGELFF. The DNA for the CDR3 is TGTGCCAGCAGCCTTAGAGGGGAGCTGTTTTTT.

This clone was seen only once. The V gene is TRBV18, the J gene TRBJ2-4; 7 bases map to TRBD1. J lost 4 bases, V lost 3 bases, and 15 bases had no gene match. Germline CDR1 is KGHSH and CDR2 is LQKENI. The CDR3 covers 18 residues. CDR3 nucleotide sequence: TGTGCCAGCTCACCGCTAGGCCCGGTAGGGACAGCGAAAAACATTCAGTACTTC. Protein: CASSPLGPVGTAKNIQYF.

V gene TRBV5-1 combines with J gene TRBJ1-2; no clear D gene. V lost 3 bases to trimming and J lost 2 bases, with 14 bases between them. Germline lookup yields CDR1 SGHRS and CDR2 YFSETQ. CDR3 length: 15 residues. The CDR3 DNA follows: TGCGCCAGCAGCTCATCCCTAAAAAACAACTATGGCTACACCTTC. Amino acid sequence: CASSSSLKNNYGYTF.

This chain uses TRBV5-1 with TRBJ1-1, with a tentative D call TRBD1 (5 bases). This CDR3 is 14 amino acids long. CDR1 is SGHRS and CDR2 is YFSETQ in the germline V gene. Trimming took off 0 bases at V and 4 bases at J, with 10 bases between the two ends. The CDR3, as DNA: TGCGCCAGCAGCTTGGAAGGGGCGTTCACTGAAGCTTTCTTT. Protein product: CASSLEGAFTEAFF.

The chain carries TRBV7-9 and TRBJ2-7; D possibly uses TRBD1 or TRBD2 (7 bases each). Trimming cost V 5 bases and J 4 bases, with 15 bases left between them. The germline gives CDR1 SEHNR, CDR2 FQNEAQ (reference sequence). CDR3 length: 14 residues. The CDR3 DNA reads as TGTGCCAGCAGCGAACAGGGGAGGGGGTACGAGCAGTACTTC. It encodes CASSEQGRGYEQYF. The full variable domain, rest sourced from reference TRBV7-9 and TRBJ2-7, is DTGVSQNPRHKITKRGQNVTFRCDPISEHNRLYWYRQTLGQGPEFLTYFQNEAQLEKSRLLSDRFSAERPKGSFSTLEIQRTEQGDSAMYLCASSEQGRGYEQYFGPGTRLTVT.

The J gene is TRBJ1-2, the V gene TRBV5-4; D ambiguous. V lost 4 bases to trimming and J lost 7 bases, with 14 bases between them. The CDR3 covers 13 residues. Germline CDR1 is SGHNT and CDR2 is YYREEE (reference sequence). The CDR3 protein is CASSLDTVGGYTF. CDR3 nucleotide sequence: TGTGCCAGCAGCCTTGACACGGTGGGTGGCTACACCTTC.